This TCR beta chain was sequenced for a study of human T cells and chemical hapten exposure. Trimming pared 0 bases from V and 2 bases from J, leaving 9 bases between. Germline V CDR1 and CDR2: SGHVS, FNYEAQ. This CDR3 contains 15 residues. Time point specified: pre-sensitization, week 0. Treatment of the sample: therapeutic diphenylcyclopropenone sensitization with weekly scalp DPC. There are many counts of this clonotype. Each CDR3 protein is one row after TCRdb ran MiXCR on the RACE reads. The sample has 87,000 or so distinct CDR3 sequences, around 9.5% seen once; the top ten hold approximately 3.8%.

This clonotype was sampled from a woman aged 40-49 years with alopecia areata. Some clones in this sample may be carry-over from other donors' samples. V is TRBV7-6 and J is TRBJ2-3; tentatively, D is TRBD1 (6 bases). The sequencing used whole blood, collected in connection with sensitization to the hapten diphenylcyclopropenone (DPC). CDR3 residues: CASSLAPGDTDTQYF. The CDR3 DNA follows: TGTGCCAGCAGCTTAGCGCCAGGGGACACAGATACGCAGTATTTT.